This T cell receptor (beta chain) was found in a study of CD8 T cells in Susac syndrome. The CDR3 is 18 residues long. Germline CDR1 SGHDN, CDR2 FVKESK. The trim removed 4 bases at V and 1 base at J, leaving 11 bases unmatched. Random hexamers were used to reverse transcribe about 0.45 to 1 ug of RNA. TCRdb recomputed calls from the immunoSEQ multiplex PCR reads with MiXCR, one row per CDR3 protein. The sample has about 180,000 distinct CDR3 sequences, 85% to 95% seen once. The clonotype was recovered from a human donor with Susac syndrome. The specimen was CD4+ T cells from PBMCs. The rearrangement joins TRBV14 to TRBJ2-7; 12 bases align to TRBD2. The CDR3 is CASSPRPWLAGGSYEQYF. For the CDR3, the DNA is TGTGCCAGCAGCCCCCGCCCCTGGCTAGCGGGAGGGTCCTACGAGCAGTACTTC.